These 11 T cell receptor beta chains share one sample of origin, sequenced in a study of T-cell memory formation after mild COVID-19. Each CDR3 protein gets one entry after TCRdb re-called the 5' RACE reads with MiXCR. This sample carries fewer than 350,000 distinct CDR3 sequences, roughly an eighth of them seen once, and the ten largest clones take roughly 23%. Sequencing was carried out using PBMCs or a T cell subset sorted from them (not recorded which). All receptors derive from a man between 18 and 35 years old who had mild COVID-19 (a few samples of this study predate the infection). Cell type and time point are not known.

This clonotype has only a few counts. The chain combines TRBV7-9 with TRBJ2-5; TRBD1 or TRBD2 may be the D gene (5 bases each). Germline CDR1 reads SEHNR; CDR2 reads FQNEAQ (reference sequence). Trimming shortened V by 0 bases and J by 1 base, and 9 bases separated the two germline ends. The CDR3 has 15 amino acids. The CDR3 nucleotides are TGTGCCAGCAGCTTAGCGCAGGGAGTCCAAGAGACCCAGTACTTC. It specifies CASSLAQGVQETQYF.

This chain links TRBV25-1 with TRBJ2-7, with D perhaps given as TRBD1 or TRBD2 (5 bases each). Per the germline V gene, CDR1 is MGHDK and CDR2 is SYGVNS. V was pared by 1 base and J by 3 bases, with 13 bases between. This CDR3 contains 15 residues. The CDR3 here is CASSESGRGLYEQYF. The CDR3 coding sequence is TGTGCCAGCAGTGAATCGGGACGCGGGCTCTACGAGCAGTACTTC.

CDR3 sequence reads: CASSRGVSRNEQFF. CDR3 in DNA: TGTGCCAGCAGTCGGGGGGTTTCGCGCAATGAGCAGTTCTTC. The chain has TRBV12-3 or TRBV12-4 and TRBJ2-1; TRBD2 matches 7 bases. The J segment lost 6 bases and the V segment lost 5 bases, leaving 7 bases of the junction unmatched. The CDR3 is made up of 14 amino acids.

The table lists this clonotype with a few counts. The chain recombines TRBV3-1 with TRBJ1-1; D unclear. The germline V gene encodes CDR1 LGHDT and CDR2 YNNKEL (reference sequence). The CDR3 has 16 amino acids. The V end was cut by 6 bases, the J end by 0 bases, with 17 bases between. The CDR3 sequence: CASRAGAGHMNTEAFF. CDR3 in DNA: TGTGCCAGCAGGGCGGGCGCCGGGCACATGAACACTGAAGCTTTCTTT.

This clonotype was detected a few times. This chain uses TRBV4-2 with TRBJ2-3; 8 positions agree with TRBD2. Losses at the gene ends were 1 base for V and 1 base for J; bases not matched to a gene: 7. The CDR3 is made up of 17 amino acids. CDR1 is LGHNA and CDR2 is YNFKEQ in the germline V gene. The CDR3 DNA reads as TGTGCCAGCAGCCAAGCCCGGGGGGGAGAGGGCACAGATACGCAGTATTTT. It specifies CASSQARGGEGTDTQYF.

This clonotype showed up many times. The chain uses TRBV5-1 and TRBJ2-5; D may be TRBD1 or TRBD2 (5 bases each). The CDR3 is 15 amino acids. Trimming took off 0 bases at V and 3 bases at J, with 12 bases between the two ends. The germline V gene has CDR1 SGHRS and CDR2 YFSETQ. CDR3 bases: TGCGCCAGCAGCTTGGTTGCGCAGGGAGAAGAGACCCAGTACTTC. It is translated as CASSLVAQGEETQYF.

This chain connects TRBV29-1 to TRBJ1-2; TRBD1 is a possible D gene (6 bases). The CDR3 runs to 12 residues. Germline CDR1 reads SQVTM; CDR2 reads ANQGSEA. CDR3 sequence: CTVGDKAYGYTF. DNA of the CDR3: TGCACCGTAGGGGACAAGGCGTATGGCTACACCTTC.

The chain joins TRBV4-1 to TRBJ2-1; D possibly corresponds to TRBD1 (6 bases). The germline V gene encodes CDR1 MGHRA and CDR2 YSYEKL. Trimming removed 3 bases at V and 10 bases at J, with 10 bases between. CDR3 size: 12 residues. This chain's CDR3 is CASSQRGSEQFF. CDR3 bases: TGCGCCAGCAGCCAGAGGGGGTCCGAGCAGTTCTTC.

V and J are TRBV29-1 and TRBJ1-4; D is unclear. The V and J ends lost 7 bases and 7 bases respectively, with 7 bases between them. CDR1 is SQVTM and CDR2 is ANQGSEA in the germline V gene. The CDR3 consists of 10 residues. The CDR3 is CSAEGEKLFF. CDR3 in DNA: TGCAGCGCCGAGGGTGAAAAACTGTTTTTT.

The chain employs TRBV29-1 and TRBJ1-2; D is ambiguous. The germline V gene has CDR1 SQVTM and CDR2 ANQGSEA. Trimming shortened V by 7 bases and J by 2 bases, and 17 bases separated the two germline ends. The CDR3 contains 14 residues. Here the CDR3 reads CSGGPEGRNYGYTF. Written as DNA, the CDR3 is TGCAGCGGCGGTCCGGAAGGCAGGAACTATGGCTACACCTTC.

The CDR3 loop reads CASSQDANYGYTF. The DNA of the CDR3 is TGTGCCAGCAGCCAGGACGCAAACTATGGCTACACCTTC. The chain has TRBV7-2 and TRBJ1-2; D not resolved. From germline, CDR1 is SGHTA and CDR2 FQGNSA. The CDR3 is 13 residues long. V gave up 5 bases and J gave up 2 bases, with 9 bases separating them.